Shown below are 32 T cell receptor beta chains from a single sample sequenced in a study of blood T cell repertoires in COVID-19. Profiled with immunoSEQ multiplex PCR; TCRdb holds only in-frame clones, not every one. Of hundreds of thousands of clones in the sample, just under 85% were seen once. The sequenced material came from peripheral blood. These receptors were taken from a woman in her 50s with active or convalescent COVID-19.

The chain is built from TRBV28 and TRBJ2-3; 8 bases match TRBD1. V gave up 5 bases and J gave up 7 bases; unmatched junction bases: 11. Germline V gene lookup returns CDR1 MDHEN and CDR2 SYDVKM. There are 15 residues in the CDR3. The CDR3 here is CASSAGTGFRNTQYF. The CDR3 DNA sequence: TGTGCCAGCAGTGCCGGGACAGGCTTTAGAAATACGCAGTATTTT.

This chain joins TRBV10-2 and TRBJ1-2; the D is unclear. Germline lookup yields CDR1 WSHSY and CDR2 SAAADI. Trimming shortened V by 10 bases and J by 5 bases, and 14 bases separated the two germline ends. CDR3 length: 12 amino acids. The CDR3 region has the DNA TGCGCCATCCTAAACCCCCCGTATGGCTACACCTTC. This encodes CAILNPPYGYTF.

The chain uses TRBV2 and TRBJ2-5, with 8 bases matching TRBD2. This CDR3 has 13 residues. Per the germline V gene, CDR1 is SNHLY and CDR2 is FYNNEI. V lost 8 bases, J lost 4 bases, and 6 bases stayed unmatched. CDR3 sequence (DNA): TGTGCCAGCCTCTCGGGGGGGAGAGAGACCCAGTACTTC. Translated, it gives CASLSGGRETQYF.

The V call is TRBV18, the J call TRBJ2-5; D is ambiguous. Germline lookup yields CDR1 KGHSH and CDR2 LQKENI. V lost 6 bases, J lost 0 bases, and 5 bases lay in between. CDR3 length: 12 amino acids. CDR3 sequence reads: CASSQDQETQYF. CDR3 nucleotide sequence: TGTGCCAGCTCCCAGGACCAAGAGACCCAGTACTTC.

The V gene is TRBV29-1, the J gene TRBJ1-2; D remains ambiguous. The CDR3 totals 13 residues. Germline CDR1 is SQVTM and CDR2 is ANQGSEA. Trimming stripped 2 bases from V and 7 bases from J, with 14 bases between. The CDR3 is CSVEILRGSGYTF. CDR3 DNA sequence: TGCAGCGTTGAAATATTACGAGGGTCTGGCTACACCTTC.

The rearrangement uses TRBV14 and TRBJ1-2; D unresolved. Germline loops: CDR1 SGHDN, CDR2 FVKESK. Trimming removed 4 bases at V and 0 bases at J, with 12 bases between. The CDR3 is 15 amino acids. The CDR3 reads CASSPVIGANYGYTF. The DNA of the CDR3 is TGTGCCAGCAGCCCTGTGATAGGAGCTAACTATGGCTACACCTTC.

The chain joins TRBV25-1 to TRBJ2-5; D unclear. CDR3 length equals 15 residues. The V end lost 4 bases, the J end lost 0 bases, and 12 bases lay between the germline ends. Germline CDR1 is MGHDK and CDR2 is SYGVNS. CDR3 nucleotides: TGTGCCAGCAGTGCACCCTATTGGTACCAAGAGACCCAGTACTTC. It encodes CASSAPYWYQETQYF.

This rearrangement joins TRBV7-8 to TRBJ1-6; D is possibly TRBD1 (6 bases). The CDR3 sequence is 14 residues long. V lost 5 bases and J lost 9, with 14 bases in between. Germline CDR1 reads SGHVS; CDR2 reads FQNEAQ. CDR3 sequence reads: CASSDHREGSPLHF. The CDR3, as DNA: TGTGCCAGCAGCGACCACAGGGAAGGTTCACCCCTCCACTTT.

With regard to this clone: One junction end does not reproduce the germline sequence, and a read error may be involved. The rearrangement uses TRBV27 and TRBJ2-3; 11 nucleotides align to TRBD1. This CDR3 contains 15 residues. Germline CDR1 and CDR2: MNHEY and SMNVEV (reference sequence). The CDR3, as DNA: TGTGCCAGCAGCTTATCGGGACAGGGGGGAGATACGCAGTATTTT. Translating gives CASSLSGQGGDTQYF.

This chain connects TRBV20-1 to TRBJ2-7, with 11 bases matching TRBD2. CDR1 is DFQATT, CDR2 SNEGSKA, per germline (reference sequence). There are 16 residues in the CDR3. With 3 bases clipped from V and 6 bases from J, the junction kept 13 bases outside the gene matches. The chain's CDR3 is CSASGLAGGRGVEQYF. The CDR3 DNA reads TGCAGTGCTAGTGGGCTAGCGGGAGGTAGGGGGGTCGAGCAGTACTTC.

The V call is TRBV27, the J call TRBJ1-1, with D maybe TRBD1 (6 bases). Germline values: CDR1 MNHEY, CDR2 SMNVEV (reference sequence). V was pared by 2 bases and J by 1 base, with 14 bases between. This CDR3 is built from 16 residues. CDR3 sequence: CASSLVRGAPNTEAFF. The CDR3 region has the DNA TGTGCCAGCAGTTTAGTACGGGGGGCACCGAACACTGAAGCTTTCTTT.

J is TRBJ1-2 and V is TRBV28; the D is unclear. Germline V gives CDR1 MDHEN, CDR2 SYDVKM. Trimming took 6 bases from V and 4 from J, leaving 15 bases between them. The CDR3 length is 14 residues. The CDR3 reads CASSTVGVGYGYTF. The CDR3 DNA follows: TGTGCCAGCAGCACTGTCGGAGTAGGCTATGGCTACACCTTC.

This chain joins TRBV6-5 and TRBJ1-2; D perhaps matches TRBD1 (5 bases). The germline gives CDR1 MNHEY, CDR2 SVGAGI. With 8 bases removed from V and 0 bases from J, the gap between germline ends came to 16 bases. The CDR3 runs 15 residues. CDR3 DNA: TGTGCCAGCCTCGTAAGGGGAGGGACTAACTATGGCTACACCTTC. This encodes CASLVRGGTNYGYTF.

This clone was recorded a few times. The CDR3 sequence is CASSHFRGNSGANVLTF. CDR3 nucleotides: TGTGCCAGCAGCCACTTTAGGGGGAACTCTGGGGCCAACGTCCTGACTTTC. This sequence joins TRBV3-1 (or the pseudogene TRBV3-2) and TRBJ2-6, with a weak D call TRBD1 (6 bases). This CDR3 spans 17 amino acids. Germline V CDR1 and CDR2: LGHDT, YNNKEL (reference sequence). Trimming removed 3 bases from V and 0 bases from J, with 12 bases in between.

The chain has TRBV12-3 or TRBV12-4 and TRBJ1-1; no firm D call. V was clipped by 2 bases and J by 8 bases, with 9 bases between them. The CDR3 runs 12 residues. For the CDR3, the DNA is TGTGCCAGCAGTTTACTATCGAGAGAAGCTTTCTTT. Translation gives CASSLLSREAFF.

The chain recombines TRBV9 with TRBJ1-1, with a tentative D call TRBD1 (5 bases). This CDR3 has 13 residues. Trimming pared 4 bases from V and 5 bases from J, leaving 12 bases between. Germline values: CDR1 SGDLS, CDR2 YYNGEE. CDR3 loop: CASSTQTETEAFF. CDR3 DNA sequence: TGTGCCAGCAGCACCCAGACAGAGACTGAAGCTTTCTTT.

The chain combines TRBV4-1 with TRBJ2-1; 10 bases line up with TRBD2. CDR3 length equals 16 residues. The germline V gene encodes CDR1 MGHRA and CDR2 YSYEKL. V dropped 2 bases and J dropped 4; count of bases not matched to a gene: 5. The DNA for the CDR3 is TGCGCCAGCAGCCAAACTAGCGGGGACAGTTACAATGAGCAGTTCTTC. It codes for CASSQTSGDSYNEQFF.

The chain recombines TRBV28 with TRBJ1-1; TRBD1 might be the D (6 bases). This CDR3 has 15 amino acids. CDR1 and CDR2 from the germline V gene are MDHEN and SYDVKM. Trimming removed 5 bases at V and 1 base at J, with 14 bases between. The CDR3 nucleotides are TGTGCCAGCAGTCCTGGGGGACAAAGGAACACTGAAGCTTTCTTT. Its translation is CASSPGGQRNTEAFF.

Worth noting for this clone: Other DNA sequences in this sample translate to the same CDR3. The chain couples TRBV5-1 to TRBJ1-2; TRBD1 might be the D (6 bases). The V gene's germline CDR1 is SGHRS and CDR2 YFSETQ. This CDR3 is 14 amino acids long. Between the trimmed V and J ends, which lost 2 bases and 0 bases, there was a span of 8 bases. The CDR3 protein is CASSLQGSNYGYTF. The CDR3 nucleotides read TGCGCCAGCAGCTTACAGGGATCTAACTATGGCTACACCTTC.

The chain carries TRBV5-8 and TRBJ2-2; 9 nucleotides align to TRBD2. There are 14 residues in the CDR3. Unmatched junction bases numbered 3, after V lost 4 bases and J lost 5 bases. In germline, CDR1 is SGHTS, CDR2 YDEGEE. CDR3 in amino acids: CASSLGLATGELFF. Written as DNA, the CDR3 is TGTGCCAGCAGCCTCGGACTAGCGACCGGGGAGCTGTTTTTT.

The chain carries TRBV19 and TRBJ1-6; a weak D match, TRBD1 (6 bases). The CDR3 loop spans 13 amino acids. With 2 bases removed from V and 10 bases from J, the gap between germline ends came to 9 bases. Germline V gene sequence: CDR1 LNHDA, CDR2 SQIVND (reference sequence). The CDR3 bases are TGTGCCAGTAGTATAAACAGGGAATCACCCCTCCACTTT. It is translated as CASSINRESPLHF.

This rearrangement joins TRBV5-1 to TRBJ1-4, with 8 bases that match TRBD1. CDR1 and CDR2 (germline): SGHRS, YFSETQ. V shed 4 bases and J 8 bases; nucleotides not matched to a gene: 16. The CDR3 sequence is 17 residues long. CDR3 amino acids: CASSPRGQVRDREKLFF. The CDR3 nucleotides are TGCGCCAGCAGCCCCAGGGGACAGGTTCGCGATCGGGAAAAACTGTTTTTT.

This chain uses TRBV3-1 (or the pseudogene TRBV3-2) with TRBJ1-6; weak D call: TRBD1 (6 bases). V lost 3 bases and J 10 bases, leaving 13 bases between the germline ends. Germline V CDR1 and CDR2: LGHDT, YNNKEL (reference sequence). CDR3 length: 14 amino acids. CDR3 coding DNA: TGTGCCAGCAGCCAGAAACGCAGGGGCTCACCCCTCCACTTT. Residues: CASSQKRRGSPLHF.

V usage is TRBV12-1 and J usage is TRBJ2-2; TRBD2, the D gene given by the table, was not confirmed from the DNA. TRBV12-1 is a pseudogene locus. The CDR3 consists of 16 residues. CDR3 DNA sequence: TGTGCCAGCAGCCTCTGGAGGGAGGTTAGCACCGGGGAGCTGTTTTTT. Its translation is CASSLWREVSTGELFF.

This clone was picked up one time. The CDR3 spells CASSQGAVGEQYF. As DNA, the CDR3 is TGTGCCAGCTCACAGGGGGCAGTGGGGGAGCAGTACTTC. The chain combines TRBV11-3 with TRBJ2-7, with 9 bases lining up with TRBD1. Germline assignment: CDR1 SGHNT and CDR2 YENEEA. This CDR3 comprises 13 residues. The junction had 9 bases not matched to a gene; V was cut back by 8 bases and J by 7 bases.

To note about this clone: The same CDR3 arises from other DNA sequences in this sample as well. The chain recombines TRBV29-1 with TRBJ1-5; 9 nucleotides line up with TRBD1. CDR1 and CDR2 from the germline V gene are SQVTM and ANQGSEA. CDR3 length equals 13 residues. The junction had 3 bases not matched to a gene; V was cut back by 4 bases and J by 5 bases. The CDR3 DNA sequence: TGCAGCGTTGGGACAGGGGTCCATCAGCCCCAGCATTTT. This translates into CSVGTGVHQPQHF.

The chain uses TRBV18 and TRBJ2-3, with D unclear. The V gene lost 2 bases and the J gene lost 2 bases, with 17 bases spanning the gap. Germline V gene data show CDR1 as KGHSH and CDR2 as LQKENI. This CDR3 spans 17 amino acids. CDR3 DNA sequence: TGTGCCAGCTCACCAAGCCCTCCTCTGGAGTTCACAGATACGCAGTATTTT. Translated: CASSPSPPLEFTDTQYF.

The genes are TRBV24-1 and TRBJ1-1, with a tentative D call TRBD1 (6 bases). Trimming removed 7 bases at V and 1 base at J, with 15 bases between. The germline V gene encodes CDR1 KGHDR and CDR2 SFDVKD. The CDR3 consists of 15 residues. This chain's CDR3 is CATRESQGPNTEAFF. The DNA of the CDR3 is TGTGCCACCAGAGAATCGCAGGGGCCGAACACTGAAGCTTTCTTT.

The chain uses TRBV2 and TRBJ1-3, with D perhaps TRBD1 (6 bases). Deletions cut 8 bases from V and 0 bases from J, with 11 bases between. Germline values: CDR1 SNHLY, CDR2 FYNNEI. This CDR3 region has 14 residues. The CDR3 sequence is CASLRDISGNTIYF. In nucleotides, the CDR3 is TGTGCCAGCTTACGGGACATCTCTGGAAACACCATATATTTT. Supplemented by reference TRBV2 and TRBJ1-3, the full variable domain reads EPEVTQTPSHQVTQMGQEVILRCVPISNHLYFYWYRQILGQKVEFLVSFYNNEISEKSEIFDDQFSVERPDGSNFTLKIRSTKLEDSAMYFCASLRDISGNTIYFGEGSWLTVV.

This clone has a single count. The genes are TRBV9 and TRBJ2-1; TRBD2 matches at 12 bases. V gave up 3 bases and J gave up 9 bases; unmatched junction bases: 10. CDR3 length equals 16 residues. The germline V gene has CDR1 SGDLS and CDR2 YYNGEE. CDR3 residues: CASSAPTSGRNPEQFF. The CDR3, as DNA: TGTGCCAGCAGCGCCCCGACTAGCGGGAGAAACCCTGAGCAGTTCTTC.

The rearrangement links TRBV29-1 to TRBJ2-1; D might be TRBD1 (5 bases). Germline CDR1 SQVTM, CDR2 ANQGSEA. Trimming stripped 5 bases from V and 9 bases from J, with 17 bases between. The CDR3 spans 13 residues. The CDR3 sequence: CSVTGPRVGEQFF. CDR3 nucleotide sequence: TGCAGCGTTACAGGACCCCGTGTTGGTGAGCAGTTCTTC.

The gene calls are TRBV9 and TRBJ2-1; TRBD2 agrees at 12 bases. The junction had 12 bases not matched to a gene; V was cut back by 4 bases and J by 7 bases. The CDR3 contains 17 residues. Germline V gene sequence: CDR1 SGDLS, CDR2 YYNGEE. In nucleotides, the CDR3 is TGTGCCAGCAGCCCTCGAGATAGACTAGCGGGAGCTAATGAGCAGTTCTTC. Amino acid sequence: CASSPRDRLAGANEQFF. Full variable domain (rest looked up from reference TRBV9 and TRBJ2-1): DSGVTQTPKHLITATGQRVTLRCSPRSGDLSVYWYQQSLDQGLQFLIQYYNGEERAKGNILERFSAQQFPDLHSELNLSSLELGDSALYFCASSPRDRLAGANEQFFGPGTRLTVL.